One sample yielded the 5 T cell receptor beta chains listed below, sequenced in a study of cytomegalovirus exposure and HLA in healthy donors. PCR amplification relied on 60 Vbeta primers (plus 13 Jbeta primers). Sequencing used immunoSEQ multiplex PCR; TCRdb keeps in-frame clones, though not all of them. The table has about 140,000 clones, 88% seen once; the top ten hold roughly 0.53%. The sample consisted of PBMCs. The receptors derive from a middle-aged woman in good health and CMV-seronegative.

This rearrangement joins TRBV11-3 to TRBJ1-6; TRBD1 agrees at 11 bases. This CDR3 has 17 amino acids. V gave up 4 bases and J gave up 9 bases; unmatched junction bases: 11. Germline V gives CDR1 SGHNT, CDR2 YENEEA. The CDR3 DNA sequence: TGTGCCAGCAGCTCCGGACAGGGGGCGAGGCGAATTTCACCCCTCCACTTT. It codes for CASSSGQGARRISPLHF.

The V call is TRBV9, the J call TRBJ2-1; TRBD2 might be the D (5 bases). Germline V lookup: CDR1 SGDLS, CDR2 YYNGEE. V was pared by 2 bases and J by 6 bases, with 18 bases between. The CDR3 has 16 residues. As DNA, the CDR3 is TGTGCCAGCAGCGTGGCTAGCAGTCGGGTGGTCAATGAGCAGTTCTTC. It yields the protein CASSVASSRVVNEQFF.

This chain joins TRBV10-3 and TRBJ2-1, with 11 nucleotides matching TRBD2. Trimming at V came to 6 bases and at J to 9 bases, leaving 7 bases not matched to a gene. The V gene's germline CDR1 is ENHRY and CDR2 SYGVKD. The CDR3 covers 14 residues. CDR3 residues: CAIRHGTSGIEQFF. For the CDR3, the DNA is TGTGCCATCAGGCACGGGACTAGCGGAATTGAGCAGTTCTTC.

This sequence joins TRBV6-1 and TRBJ2-5; 8 bases map to TRBD1. Judging by the DNA end, TRBJ2-7 fits better; the J call may be wrong. CDR1 is MNHNS, CDR2 SASEGT, per germline. CDR3 length: 14 amino acids. CDR3 amino acids: CASSQPTGVYEQYF. The CDR3 DNA reads as TGTGCCAGCTCGCAACCGACAGGGGTCTACGAGCAGTACTTC.

As DNA, the CDR3 is TGTGCCAGCAGCTCGGGACTAGCGGGAGCGAGGACCTACGAGCAGTACTTC. Amino acid sequence: CASSSGLAGARTYEQYF. V is TRBV7-2 and J is TRBJ2-7; TRBD2 matches 14 bases. CDR1 is SGHTA, CDR2 FQGNSA, per germline. The junction had 7 bases not matched to a gene; V was cut back by 4 bases and J by 2 bases. The CDR3 has 17 amino acids.